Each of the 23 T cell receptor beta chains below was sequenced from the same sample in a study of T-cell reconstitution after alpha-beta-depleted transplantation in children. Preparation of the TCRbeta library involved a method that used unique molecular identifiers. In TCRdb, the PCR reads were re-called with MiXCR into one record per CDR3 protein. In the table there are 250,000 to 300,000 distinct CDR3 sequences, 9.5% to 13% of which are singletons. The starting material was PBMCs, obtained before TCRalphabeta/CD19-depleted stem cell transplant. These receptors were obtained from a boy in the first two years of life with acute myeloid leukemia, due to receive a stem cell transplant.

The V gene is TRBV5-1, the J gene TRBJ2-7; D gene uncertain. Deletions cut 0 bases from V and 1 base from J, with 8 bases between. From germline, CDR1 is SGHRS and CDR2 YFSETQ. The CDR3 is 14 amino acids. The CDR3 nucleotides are TGCGCCAGCAGCTTGGTCGGGTGTTCCTACGAGCAGTACTTC. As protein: CASSLVGCSYEQYF.

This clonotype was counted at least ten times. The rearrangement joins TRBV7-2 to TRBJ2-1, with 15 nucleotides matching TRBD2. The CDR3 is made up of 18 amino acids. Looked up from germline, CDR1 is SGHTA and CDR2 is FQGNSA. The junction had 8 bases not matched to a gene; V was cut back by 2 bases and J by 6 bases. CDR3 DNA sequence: TGTGCCAGCAGCTTAACGGGACTAGCGGGAGGTAGAGGCAATGAGCAGTTCTTC. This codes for CASSLTGLAGGRGNEQFF. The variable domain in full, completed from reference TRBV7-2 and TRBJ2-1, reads GAGVSQSPSNKVTEKGKDVELRCDPISGHTALYWYRQSLGQGLEFLIYFQGNSAPDKSGLPSDRFSAERTGGSVSTLTIQRTQQEDSAVYLCASSLTGLAGGRGNEQFFGPGTRLTVL.

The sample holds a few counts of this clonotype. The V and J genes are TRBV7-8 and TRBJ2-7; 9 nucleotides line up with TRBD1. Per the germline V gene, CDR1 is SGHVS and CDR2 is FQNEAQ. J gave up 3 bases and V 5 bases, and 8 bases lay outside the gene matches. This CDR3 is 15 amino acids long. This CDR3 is CASSIRDRDGYEQYF. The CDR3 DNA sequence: TGTGCCAGCAGCATCCGGGACAGGGACGGCTACGAGCAGTACTTC.

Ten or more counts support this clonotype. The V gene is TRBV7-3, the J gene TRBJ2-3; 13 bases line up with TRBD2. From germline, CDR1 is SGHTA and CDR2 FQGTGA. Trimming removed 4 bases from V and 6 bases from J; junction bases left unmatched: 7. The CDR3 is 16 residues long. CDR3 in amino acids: CASSSQGLAGVDTQYF. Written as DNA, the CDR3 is TGTGCCAGCAGCTCCCAAGGACTAGCGGGAGTGGATACGCAGTATTTT.

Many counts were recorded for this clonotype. The CDR3 DNA reads TGTGCCAGCAACCCCGGGACTAGCGTTTCCAATGAGCAGTTCTTC. Translating it yields CASNPGTSVSNEQFF. The genes are TRBV6-1 and TRBJ2-1; 10 bases match TRBD2. In germline, CDR1 is MNHNS, CDR2 SASEGT. Losses at the gene ends were 7 bases for V and 6 bases for J; bases not matched to a gene: 9. CDR3 length equals 15 residues.

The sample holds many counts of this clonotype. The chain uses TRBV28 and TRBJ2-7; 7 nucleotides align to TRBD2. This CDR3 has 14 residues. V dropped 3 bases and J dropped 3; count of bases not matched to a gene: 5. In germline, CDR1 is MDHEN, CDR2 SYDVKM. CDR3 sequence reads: CASSLARGVYEQYF. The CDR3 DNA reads TGTGCCAGCAGTTTGGCCCGGGGGGTCTACGAGCAGTACTTC. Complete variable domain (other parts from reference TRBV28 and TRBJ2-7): DVKVTQSSRYLVKRTGEKVFLECVQDMDHENMFWYRQDPGLGLRLIYFSYDVKMKEKGDIPEGYSVSREKKERFSLILESASTNQTSMYLCASSLARGVYEQYFGPGTRLTVT.

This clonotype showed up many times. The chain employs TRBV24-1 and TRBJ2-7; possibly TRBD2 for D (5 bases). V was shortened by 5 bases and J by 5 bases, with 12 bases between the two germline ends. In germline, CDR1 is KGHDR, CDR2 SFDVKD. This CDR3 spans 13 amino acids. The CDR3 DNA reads TGTGCCACCAGTGCAGTGGGAGCAAACGAGCAGTACTTC. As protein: CATSAVGANEQYF.

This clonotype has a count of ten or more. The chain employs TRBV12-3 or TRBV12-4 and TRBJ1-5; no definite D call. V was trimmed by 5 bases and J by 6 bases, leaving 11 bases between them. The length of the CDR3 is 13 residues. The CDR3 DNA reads TGTGCCAGCAGTCGACAACCCTTTCAGCCCCAGCATTTT. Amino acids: CASSRQPFQPQHF.

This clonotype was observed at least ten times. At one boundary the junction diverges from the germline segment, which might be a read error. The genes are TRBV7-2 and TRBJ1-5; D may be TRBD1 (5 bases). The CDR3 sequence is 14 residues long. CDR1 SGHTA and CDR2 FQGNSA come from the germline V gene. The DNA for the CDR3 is TGCGCCAGCAGCTTGGTGGGGGGCAATCAGCCCCAGCATTTT. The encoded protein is CASSLVGGNQPQHF.

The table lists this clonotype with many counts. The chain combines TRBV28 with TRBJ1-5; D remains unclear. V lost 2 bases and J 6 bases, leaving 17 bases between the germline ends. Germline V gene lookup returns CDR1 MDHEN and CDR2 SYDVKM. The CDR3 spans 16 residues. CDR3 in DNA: TGTGCCAGCAGTTTAGCCCGGGCAGGTCTCGGTCAGCCCCAGCATTTT. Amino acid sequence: CASSLARAGLGQPQHF.

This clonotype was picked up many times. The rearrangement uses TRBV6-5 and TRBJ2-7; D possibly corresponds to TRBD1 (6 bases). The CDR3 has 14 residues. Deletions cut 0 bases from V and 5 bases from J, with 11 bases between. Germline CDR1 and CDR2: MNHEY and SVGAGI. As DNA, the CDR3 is TGTGCCAGCAGTTACTCCCGGACAGAGAACGAGCAGTACTTC. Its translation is CASSYSRTENEQYF.

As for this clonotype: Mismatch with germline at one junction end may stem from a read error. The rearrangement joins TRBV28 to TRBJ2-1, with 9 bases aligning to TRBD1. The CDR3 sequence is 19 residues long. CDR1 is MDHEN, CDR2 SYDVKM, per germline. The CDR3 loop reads CDSSAGTGIPIGSYNEQFF. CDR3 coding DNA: TGTGACAGCAGTGCCGGGACAGGGATACCCATAGGGTCCTACAATGAGCAGTTCTTC.

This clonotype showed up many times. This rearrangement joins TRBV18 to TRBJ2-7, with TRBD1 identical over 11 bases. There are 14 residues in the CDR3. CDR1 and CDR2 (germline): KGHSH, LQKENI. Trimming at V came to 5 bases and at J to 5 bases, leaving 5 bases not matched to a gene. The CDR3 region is CASSTGTGGDEQYF. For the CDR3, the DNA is TGTGCCAGCTCAACAGGGACAGGGGGGGACGAGCAGTACTTC.

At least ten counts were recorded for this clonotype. The chain's CDR3 is CSASPGQGLYEQYF. The CDR3, as DNA: TGCAGTGCGAGTCCCGGACAGGGCCTGTACGAGCAGTACTTC. The rearrangement uses TRBV20-1 and TRBJ2-7; TRBD1 aligns across 8 bases. Germline V CDR1 and CDR2: DFQATT, SNEGSKA (reference sequence). The CDR3 consists of 14 residues. Unmatched junction bases numbered 11, after V lost 6 bases and J lost 4 bases.

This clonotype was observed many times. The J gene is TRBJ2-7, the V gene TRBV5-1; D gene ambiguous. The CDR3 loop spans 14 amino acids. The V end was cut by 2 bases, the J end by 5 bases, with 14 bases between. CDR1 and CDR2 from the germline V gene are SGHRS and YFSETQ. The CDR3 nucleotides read TGCGCCAGCAGCTTCTTCCCCCCAGACGACGAGCAGTACTTC. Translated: CASSFFPPDDEQYF.

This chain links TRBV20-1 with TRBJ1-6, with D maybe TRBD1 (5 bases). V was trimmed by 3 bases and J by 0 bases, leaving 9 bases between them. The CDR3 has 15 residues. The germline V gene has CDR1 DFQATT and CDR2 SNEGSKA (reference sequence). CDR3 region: CSASGGVSYNSPLHF. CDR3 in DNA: TGCAGTGCTAGTGGGGGGGTCTCCTATAATTCACCCCTCCACTTT.

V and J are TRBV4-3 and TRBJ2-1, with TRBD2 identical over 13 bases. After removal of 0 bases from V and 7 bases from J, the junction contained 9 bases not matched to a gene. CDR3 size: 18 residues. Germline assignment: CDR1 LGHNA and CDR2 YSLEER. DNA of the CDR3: TGCGCCAGCAGCCAAGATCTCTTTGGACTAGCGGGAGCGAATGAGCAGTTCTTC. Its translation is CASSQDLFGLAGANEQFF.

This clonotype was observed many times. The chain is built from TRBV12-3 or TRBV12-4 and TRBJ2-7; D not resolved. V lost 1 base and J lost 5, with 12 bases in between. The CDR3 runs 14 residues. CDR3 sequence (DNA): TGTGCCAGCAGTTTAGGGCACCCGCTAGACGAGCAGTACTTC. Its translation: CASSLGHPLDEQYF.

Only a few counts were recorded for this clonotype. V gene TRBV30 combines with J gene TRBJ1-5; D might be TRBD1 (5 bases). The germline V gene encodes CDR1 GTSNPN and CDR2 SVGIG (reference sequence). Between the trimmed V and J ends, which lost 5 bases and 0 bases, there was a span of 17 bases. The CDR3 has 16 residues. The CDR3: CAWEPGTPYSNQPQHF. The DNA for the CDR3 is TGTGCCTGGGAACCCGGGACTCCTTATAGCAATCAGCCCCAGCATTTT.

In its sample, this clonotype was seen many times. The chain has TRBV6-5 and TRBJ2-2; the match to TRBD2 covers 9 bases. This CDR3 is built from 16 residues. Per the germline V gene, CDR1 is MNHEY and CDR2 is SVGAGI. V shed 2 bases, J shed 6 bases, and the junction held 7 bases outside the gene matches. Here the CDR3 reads CASSYRLAAFPGELFF. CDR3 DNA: TGTGCCAGCAGTTACCGACTAGCGGCCTTCCCCGGGGAGCTGTTTTTT.

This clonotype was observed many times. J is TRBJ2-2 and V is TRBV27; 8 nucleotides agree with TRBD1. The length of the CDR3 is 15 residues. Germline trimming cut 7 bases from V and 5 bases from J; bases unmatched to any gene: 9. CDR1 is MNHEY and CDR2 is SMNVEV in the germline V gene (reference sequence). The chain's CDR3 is CASTSGTGVTGELFF. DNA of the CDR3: TGTGCCAGCACCTCCGGGACAGGAGTTACCGGGGAGCTGTTTTTT.

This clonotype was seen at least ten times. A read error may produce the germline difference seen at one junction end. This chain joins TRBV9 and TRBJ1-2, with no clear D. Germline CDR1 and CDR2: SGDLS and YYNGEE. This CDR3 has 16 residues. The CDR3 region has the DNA TGTGCCAGCAGCGAGCCCCCCGGGAGGGCTAATTATGGCTACACCTTC. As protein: CASSEPPGRANYGYTF.

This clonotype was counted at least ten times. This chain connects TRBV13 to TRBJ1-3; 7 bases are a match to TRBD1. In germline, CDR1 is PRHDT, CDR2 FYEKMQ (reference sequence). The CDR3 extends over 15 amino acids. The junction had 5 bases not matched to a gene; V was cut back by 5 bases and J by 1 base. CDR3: CASSRYRGSGNTIYF. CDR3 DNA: TGTGCCAGCAGCCGTTACAGGGGATCTGGAAACACCATATATTTT.